The present T cell receptor beta chain was sequenced within a study of cytomegalovirus exposure and HLA in healthy donors. In the study overall: Later, an analysis reported that the 110 or so validation repertoires had used the same platform as the roughly 720 first-cohort repertoires.

Sequencing was performed with immunoSEQ multiplex PCR; in TCRdb, only in-frame clones are kept and a portion is missing. This sample yields roughly 250,000 clones, of which approximately 84% are seen a single time; 0.95% to 1.5% belongs to the top ten. This clone was observed a handful of times. The antigen is unknown. Notes on the study in general: The study labeled 180 or so TCR beta chains cytomegalovirus-associated. It was found in a later analysis that first-cohort TCR clusters tended to co-occur in the 130 or so validation repertoires.

This CDR3 spans 15 amino acids. CDR1 is GTSNPN and CDR2 is SVGIG in the germline V gene (reference sequence). With 5 bases clipped from V and 5 bases from J, the junction kept 4 bases outside the gene matches. Sequenced input: PBMCs. The rearrangement joins TRBV30 to TRBJ2-2; 14 nucleotides align to TRBD2. The sequence was collected from a woman aged 25-40 years in good health and CMV-seropositive. Here the CDR3 reads CAWRRLAGGTGELFF. The DNA for the CDR3 is TGTGCCTGGCGCCGACTAGCGGGAGGGACCGGGGAGCTGTTTTTT. Using reference TRBV30 and TRBJ2-2 for the parts outside the CDR3, the full variable domain is SQTIHQWPATLVQPVGSPLSLECTVEGTSNPNLYWYRQAAGRGLQLLFYSVGIGQISSEVPQNLSASRPQDRQFILSSKKLLLSDSGFYLCAWRRLAGGTGELFFGEGSRLTVL.